A selection of T cell receptor beta chains follows, all from one sample in a study of blood T cell repertoires in COVID-19. Profiled with immunoSEQ multiplex PCR; TCRdb holds only in-frame clones, not every one. The profile covers 40,000 to 50,000 clones, with approximately 90% appearing a single time and approximately 4.9% taken by the ten largest. The material sequenced was peripheral blood. The source of these receptors is a human donor in a cohort sampled during active COVID-19. The CDR3 runs from the conserved cysteine through the conserved F or W. D genes are given only for firm matches. Clone size is given for some rows only: seen once, a few or many times, or a class if the clone is expanded.

NA,TRBJ1-3,TRBV19,TRBD1,CASSGRQGAFGNTIYF,TGTGCCAGTAGTGGGAGACAGGGGGCATTCGGAAACACCATATATTTT
NA,TRBJ1-1,TRBV6-5,NA,CASRRTAPDTEAFF,TGTGCCAGCAGACGGACAGCCCCAGACACTGAAGCTTTCTTT
once,TRBJ2-7,TRBV4-1,TRBD1,CASSHQAEGAEQYF,TGCGCCAGCAGCCATCAGGCAGAGGGGGCCGAGCAGTACTTC
NA,TRBJ2-1,TRBV9,TRBD2,CASSVGLAGGNEQFF,TGTGCCAGCAGCGTAGGTCTAGCGGGAGGCAATGAGCAGTTCTTC
NA,TRBJ2-1,TRBV10-1,NA,CASSDTSVSYNEQFF,TGCGCCAGCAGCGATACTAGTGTCTCCTACAATGAGCAGTTCTTC
NA,TRBJ2-7,TRBV7-6,TRBD2,CASSPTSGPYEQYF,TGTGCCAGCAGCCCTACTAGCGGTCCTTACGAGCAGTACTTC
NA,TRBJ2-5,TRBV2,NA,CASSEGRASRFAYF,TGTGCCAGCAGTGAAGGGAGGGCTAGTCGGTTTGCATACTTC
NA,TRBJ1-2,TRBV7-9,NA,CASSPLVHGYTF,TGTGCCAGCAGCCCTTTAGTCCATGGCTACACCTTC
NA,TRBJ1-2,TRBV9,NA,CASSVEGSMKYGYTF,TGTGCCAGCAGCGTAGAGGGGTCTATGAAGTATGGCTACACCTTC
NA,TRBJ2-7,TRBV27,TRBD1,CASSLVTGGYEQYF,TGTGCCAGCAGTTTAGTTACAGGGGGGTACGAGCAGTACTTC
NA,TRBJ1-3,TRBV19,NA,CATWTSSGNTIYF,TGTGCCACTTGGACAAGCTCTGGAAACACCATATATTTT
NA,TRBJ1-2,TRBV28,NA,CASSPRGRGGYTF,TGTGCCAGCAGTCCCCGAGGGAGGGGGGGCTACACCTTC
NA,TRBJ1-5,TRBV5-1,TRBD1,CASSQTGGGQPQHF,TGCGCCAGCAGCCAGACAGGGGGGGGGCAGCCCCAGCATTTT
NA,TRBJ1-1,TRBV30,TRBD1,CAWSTGDTEAFF,TGTGCCTGGAGTACAGGGGACACTGAAGCTTTCTTT
NA,TRBJ2-1,TRBV6-2/TRBV6-3,TRBD2,CASSSRREARHNEQFF,TGTGCCAGCAGTTCGAGGCGGGAGGCCCGACACAATGAGCAGTTCTTC
NA,TRBJ2-7,TRBV25-1,NA,CASSDPQGSPYEQYF,TGTGCCAGCAGTGACCCTCAGGGGAGCCCGTACGAGCAGTACTTC
NA,TRBJ2-1,TRBV30,NA,CAWSGGEQFF,TGTGCCTGGAGCGGGGGTGAGCAGTTCTTC
NA,TRBJ2-1,TRBV11-3,NA,CASRGEVDEQFF,TGTGCCAGCAGGGGGGAGGTCGATGAGCAGTTCTTC
NA,TRBJ2-1,TRBV5-8,NA,CASSLGGVTYNEQFF,TGTGCCAGCAGCTTGGGCGGGGTGACCTACAATGAGCAGTTCTTC
once,TRBJ2-1,TRBV28,NA,CASSLGRNFRSYNEQFF,TGTGCCAGCAGTCTAGGCCGCAATTTTCGCTCCTACAATGAGCAGTTCTTC
NA,TRBJ2-1,TRBV2,NA,CASSESVNEQFF,TGTGCCAGCAGTGAATCGGTAAATGAGCAGTTCTTC
once,TRBJ2-1,TRBV5-1,TRBD2,CASSLKASGSSYNEQFF,TGCGCCAGCAGCCTAAAGGCTAGCGGGAGTTCCTACAATGAGCAGTTCTTC
NA,TRBJ2-2,TRBV5-1,NA,CASSLAQGGTGELFF,TGCGCCAGCAGCTTGGCTCAGGGAGGTACCGGGGAGCTGTTTTTT
NA,TRBJ2-1,TRBV5-6,NA,CASSWTTYNEQFF,TGTGCCAGCAGCTGGACTACCTACAATGAGCAGTTCTTC
NA,TRBJ1-2,TRBV5-4,TRBD1,CASSRQGEGYTF,TGTGCCAGCAGTCGACAGGGGGAGGGCTACACCTTC
NA,TRBJ2-7,TRBV27,TRBD1,CASSFGTGISQEQYF,TGTGCCAGCAGTTTTGGGACAGGGATATCCCAAGAGCAGTACTTC
NA,TRBJ2-3,TRBV9,TRBD1,CASSPRQGLTDTQYF,TGTGCCAGCAGCCCACGACAGGGGCTCACAGATACGCAGTATTTT
NA,TRBJ2-3,TRBV9,NA,CASSPYTDTQYF,TGTGCCAGCAGTCCTTATACAGATACGCAGTATTTT
NA,TRBJ2-7,TRBV7-3,NA,CASSLTRQVRFLRTYEQYF,TGTGCCAGCAGCTTAACTAGGCAGGTAAGGTTCCTGAGAACTTACGAGCAGTACTTC
few,TRBJ2-2,TRBV29-1,TRBD2,CSVRAGGTNTGELFF,TGCAGCGTTCGCGCGGGAGGAACGAACACCGGGGAGCTGTTTTTT
NA,TRBJ2-3,TRBV28,NA,CASSLYARYMDTQYF,TGTGCCAGCAGTTTATATGCTAGATATATGGATACGCAGTATTTT
few,TRBJ1-5,TRBV6-6,NA,CASSWGQNSNQPQHF,TGTGCCAGCAGTTGGGGACAAAATAGCAATCAGCCCCAGCATTTT
NA,TRBJ2-7,TRBV30,TRBD1,CAGGTGVSYEQYF,TGTGCCGGGGGGACAGGGGTCTCCTACGAGCAGTACTTC
NA,TRBJ2-6,TRBV28,TRBD2,CASIPAGSGRSDSGANVLTF,TGTGCCAGCATCCCGGCAGGTAGCGGGAGGTCCGATTCTGGGGCCAACGTCCTGACTTTC
NA,TRBJ2-2,TRBV19,TRBD1,CASSIEGQGGTGELFF,TGTGCCAGTAGTATAGAGGGACAGGGGGGCACCGGGGAGCTGTTTTTT
once,TRBJ2-3,TRBV28,NA,CASAAGGRGFTDTQYF,TGTGCCAGCGCTGCGGGTGGGAGAGGATTCACAGATACGCAGTATTTT
NA,TRBJ2-2,TRBV28,TRBD2,CASSLFLSGSNTGELFF,TGTGCCAGCAGTTTATTTCTTAGCGGGAGCAATACCGGGGAGCTGTTTTTT
NA,TRBJ2-1,TRBV7-8,TRBD2,CASSLRSGTSGIYEQFF,TGTGCCAGCAGCTTACGGTCCGGGACTAGCGGGATATATGAGCAGTTCTTC
NA,TRBJ1-2,TRBV5-1,NA,CASSLDIQGYGYTF,TGCGCCAGCAGCTTGGATATTCAGGGCTATGGCTACACCTTC
NA,TRBJ2-5,TRBV27,NA,CASSFVRAEQETQYF,TGTGCCAGCAGTTTCGTCCGCGCGGAACAAGAGACCCAGTACTTC
NA,TRBJ1-1,TRBV3-1/TRBV3-2,NA,CASSPWTENTEAFF,TGTGCCAGCAGCCCGTGGACAGAGAACACTGAAGCTTTCTTT
NA,TRBJ2-1,TRBV7-3,TRBD2,CASSSGTSGLYNEQFF,TGTGCCAGCAGCTCCGGGACTAGCGGCCTTTACAATGAGCAGTTCTTC
NA,TRBJ2-1,TRBV5-1,NA,CASSLDLGVNNEQFF,TGCGCCAGCAGCTTGGATTTAGGGGTCAACAATGAGCAGTTCTTC
NA,TRBJ2-1,TRBV6-5,NA,CASRYRNWGLNEQFF,TGTGCCAGCAGGTACAGGAATTGGGGCCTCAATGAGCAGTTCTTC
NA,TRBJ2-7,TRBV28,NA,CASAPSSYEQYF,TGTGCCAGCGCTCCCAGCTCCTACGAGCAGTACTTC
NA,TRBJ1-5,TRBV27,NA,CASSFVGSESNQPQHF,TGTGCCAGCAGTTTTGTCGGGTCAGAGAGTAATCAGCCCCAGCATTTT
NA,TRBJ2-1,TRBV7-2,TRBD2,CASTPSGSYYNEQFF,TGTGCCAGCACCCCCAGCGGGAGCTACTACAATGAGCAGTTCTTC
NA,TRBJ2-7,TRBV5-1,NA,CASSLARRPEQYF,TGCGCCAGCAGCTTGGCCAGGCGACCCGAGCAGTACTTC
NA,TRBJ2-7,TRBV28,NA,CASSPLAVPYEQYF,TGTGCCAGCAGTCCTCTAGCTGTCCCCTACGAGCAGTACTTC
NA,TRBJ2-1,TRBV11-2,TRBD2,CASSLGTSGVGREQFF,TGTGCCAGCAGCCTTGGGACTAGCGGTGTGGGACGGGAGCAGTTCTTC
NA,TRBJ2-1,TRBV27,NA,CASSLIESSYNEQFF,TGTGCCAGCAGTTTAATAGAGAGCTCCTACAATGAGCAGTTCTTC
NA,TRBJ2-7,TRBV6-5,NA,CASRNWGGLYEQYF,TGTGCCAGCAGAAACTGGGGAGGTCTCTACGAGCAGTACTTC
NA,TRBJ1-5,TRBV24-1,NA,CATSDLNQPQHF,TGTGCCACCAGTGATCTTAATCAGCCCCAGCATTTT
NA,TRBJ2-5,TRBV2,TRBD2,CASSEASGRRETQYF,TGTGCCAGCAGTGAGGCCAGCGGGAGAAGGGAGACCCAGTACTTC
NA,TRBJ2-1,TRBV4-2,TRBD2,CASSRRASGRALSYNEQFF,TGTGCCAGCAGCCGTCGAGCTAGCGGGAGGGCCCTTAGTTACAATGAGCAGTTCTTC